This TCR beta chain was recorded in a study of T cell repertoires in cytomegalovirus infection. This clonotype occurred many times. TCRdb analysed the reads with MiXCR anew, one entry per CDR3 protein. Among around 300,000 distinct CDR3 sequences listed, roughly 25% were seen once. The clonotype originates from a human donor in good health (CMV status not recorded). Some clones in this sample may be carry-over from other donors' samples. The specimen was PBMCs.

In DNA form, the CDR3 reads TGTGCCAGCAGCTTGGGAAGCGGGGAGCTGTTTTTT. It encodes CASSLGSGELFF. The V and J genes are TRBV7-2 and TRBJ2-2; D remains ambiguous. CDR1 and CDR2 (germline): SGHTA, FQGNSA. Trimming removed 3 bases from V and 7 bases from J, with 6 bases in between. The CDR3 is made up of 12 amino acids. Looking up the rest from reference TRBV7-2 and TRBJ2-2 gives the full variable domain: GAGVSQSPSNKVTEKGKDVELRCDPISGHTALYWYRQSLGQGLEFLIYFQGNSAPDKSGLPSDRFSAERTGGSVSTLTIQRTQQEDSAVYLCASSLGSGELFFGEGSRLTVL.